These 14 T cell receptor beta chains were sequenced from one sample in a study of T cells after yellow fever vaccination. Each CDR3 protein gets one entry after TCRdb re-called the 5' RACE reads with MiXCR. The sample has some 350,000 distinct CDR3 sequences, 6.2% seen once; the top ten hold approximately 16%. The sample in question was PBMCs, obtained 5 days after the yellow fever booster vaccination. The receptors stem from a man aged 25-40 years who received the YFV17D yellow fever vaccine.

This clonotype appeared many times. The V and J genes are TRBV3-1 and TRBJ1-2; 7 bases are shared with TRBD1. Germline CDR1 is LGHDT and CDR2 is YNNKEL (reference sequence). V was clipped by 4 bases and J by 4 bases; unmatched bases: 0. CDR3 length: 12 amino acids. DNA for the CDR3: TGTGCCAGCAGCCGACAGGGCTATGGCTACACCTTC. It specifies CASSRQGYGYTF.

At least ten counts were recorded for this clonotype. The rearrangement joins TRBV7-9 to TRBJ2-2; the match to TRBD2 covers 7 bases. With V trimmed by 4 bases and J by 3 bases, 8 bases remained unmatched. The CDR3 covers 16 residues. CDR1 SEHNR and CDR2 FQNEAQ come from the germline V gene (reference sequence). The CDR3 loop is CASSSARLADTGELFF. CDR3 in DNA: TGTGCCAGCAGCTCCGCCAGACTAGCCGACACCGGGGAGCTGTTTTTT.

This clonotype was picked up many times. V is TRBV7-2 and J is TRBJ2-7, with 9 bases lining up with TRBD1. Germline CDR1 reads SGHTA; CDR2 reads FQGNSA. V shed 5 bases and J 2 bases; nucleotides not matched to a gene: 1. This CDR3 has 13 residues. The CDR3 region has the DNA TGTGCCAGCAGCCGGACAGGGGCCTACGAGCAGTACTTC. Protein product: CASSRTGAYEQYF.

The chain joins TRBV5-4 to TRBJ1-2; D ambiguous. Looked up from germline, CDR1 is SGHNT and CDR2 is YYREEE (reference sequence). The CDR3 runs 15 residues. With 1 base removed from V and 4 bases from J, the gap between germline ends came to 14 bases. The CDR3 nucleotides read TGTGCCAGCAGCTTGAGCACGGACCTAATCTATGGCTACACCTTC. It is translated as CASSLSTDLIYGYTF.

The table lists this clonotype with many counts. The chain employs TRBV7-8 and TRBJ2-2; TRBD2 matches at 12 bases. Germline V gives CDR1 SGHVS, CDR2 FQNEAQ. The trim removed 5 bases at V and 7 bases at J, leaving 5 bases unmatched. CDR3 size: 15 residues. The CDR3 sequence: CASSRTSGINGELFF. In DNA, the CDR3 is TGTGCCAGCAGCCGGACTAGCGGGATTAACGGGGAGCTGTTTTTT.

V usage is TRBV7-9 and J usage is TRBJ2-1; 12 bases match TRBD2. Per germline, CDR1 SEHNR and CDR2 FQNEAQ (reference sequence). The CDR3 runs to 16 residues. V was clipped by 4 bases and J by 9 bases; unmatched bases: 10. The CDR3 coding sequence is TGTGCCAGCAGCTCATCTAGCGGGAGGGCCAGTGTTGAGCAGTTCTTC. It yields the protein CASSSSSGRASVEQFF.

J is TRBJ2-1 and V is TRBV11-2; 9 nucleotides match TRBD2. CDR3 length: 18 residues. Germline CDR1 and CDR2: SGHAT and FQNNGV. The ends lost 1 base at V and 3 bases at J; junction bases unmatched: 10. The CDR3 DNA reads as TGTGCCAGCAGCTTAGGGGGGTACCTAGCGGGAAGCTACAATGAGCAGTTCTTC. It specifies CASSLGGYLAGSYNEQFF.

The CDR3: CASSSNRADTQYF. CDR3 nucleotides: TGTGCCAGCAGCTCCAACCGGGCAGATACGCAGTATTTT. This sequence joins TRBV7-3 and TRBJ2-3, with D uncertain. Germline V CDR1 and CDR2: SGHTA, FQGTGA. This CDR3 spans 13 amino acids. The V gene lost 4 bases and the J gene lost 4 bases, with 9 bases spanning the gap.

This clonotype was seen ten or more times. This rearrangement joins TRBV14 to TRBJ2-1; 10 bases are shared with TRBD2. Germline trimming cut 4 bases from V and 5 bases from J; bases unmatched to any gene: 5. Germline CDR1 reads SGHDN; CDR2 reads FVKESK. This CDR3 is built from 15 residues. CDR3 DNA sequence: TGTGCCAGCAGCCGGAGCGGGAGGGCTCACAATGAGCAGTTCTTC. Encoded protein: CASSRSGRAHNEQFF.

This clonotype was seen ten or more times. This chain uses TRBV6-2 or TRBV6-3 with TRBJ2-1, with a weak D call TRBD2 (5 bases). The CDR3 runs to 12 residues. Between the trimmed V and J ends, which lost 7 bases and 8 bases, there was a span of 12 bases. Germline-derived CDR1 and CDR2 are MNHEY and SVGEGT. CDR3 amino acids: CASTRGIHEQFF. DNA for the CDR3: TGTGCCAGCACACGAGGGATCCATGAGCAGTTCTTC.

This clonotype has a handful of counts. This chain connects TRBV20-1 to TRBJ2-5, with D possibly TRBD2 on 5 matching bases. The germline V gene encodes CDR1 DFQATT and CDR2 SNEGSKA (reference sequence). The CDR3 is 16 residues long. Trimming took off 2 bases at V and 6 bases at J, with 22 bases between the two ends. The CDR3 is CSARLVSEGPPQTQYF. The DNA for the CDR3 is TGCAGTGCTAGATTGGTCAGCGAGGGCCCCCCCCAGACCCAGTACTTC.

This clonotype came up a few times. This chain connects TRBV11-2 to TRBJ2-7, with 8 bases that match TRBD1. This CDR3 comprises 14 residues. Germline trimming cut 8 bases from V and 6 bases from J; bases unmatched to any gene: 12. Germline CDR1 and CDR2: SGHAT and FQNNGV. CDR3 in amino acids: CASGTVAGGLEQYF. CDR3 nucleotides: TGTGCCAGCGGCACCGTGGCAGGGGGCCTCGAGCAGTACTTC.

CDR3 amino acids: CASSSRRLCNEQYF. The CDR3 DNA sequence: TGTGCCAGCAGCTCCAGGCGGCTCTGTAACGAGCAGTACTTC. The chain couples TRBV7-1 to TRBJ2-7; D call uncertain. TRBV7-1 is classed as an ORF, of uncertain function. The CDR3 spans 14 residues. Trimming stripped 3 bases from V and 5 bases from J, with 14 bases between.

This clonotype occurred a few times. CDR3 coding DNA: TGTGCCAGCAGATTGGGACGGACGAACACCGGGGAGCTGTTTTTT. This translates into CASRLGRTNTGELFF. This rearrangement joins TRBV27 to TRBJ2-2, with D possibly called TRBD1 or TRBD2 (5 bases each). V was clipped by 6 bases and J by 0 bases, with 11 bases between them. The CDR3 length is 15 residues. Per the germline V gene, CDR1 is MNHEY and CDR2 is SMNVEV (reference sequence).